The 27 T cell receptor beta chains reported below all come from one sample, sequenced in a study of T cell changes during pregnancy in multiple sclerosis. Measured with immunoSEQ multiplex PCR; TCRdb has only the in-frame clones, and not every one. The table includes some 97,000 clones, more than 90% detected once. The sequencing here drew on peripheral blood, taken in the second trimester of pregnancy. Receptors originate from a female donor with multiple sclerosis, enrolled in a pregnancy study.

The chain has TRBV10-3 and TRBJ2-3; the match to TRBD2 covers 14 bases. Germline CDR1 is ENHRY and CDR2 is SYGVKD. J lost 5 bases, V lost 10 bases, and 11 bases had no gene match. The CDR3 totals 16 residues. CDR3 nucleotides: TGTGCCACCCAACCGGGACTAGCGGGAGTGGTAGATACGCAGTATTTT. It encodes CATQPGLAGVVDTQYF.

V usage is TRBV5-4 and J usage is TRBJ2-5; 10 bases are shared with TRBD1. The CDR3 loop spans 17 amino acids. J lost 4 bases, V lost 4 bases, and 13 bases had no gene match. CDR1 is SGHNT, CDR2 YYREEE, per germline (reference sequence). The CDR3 DNA reads TGTGCCAGCAGCCGGGGGGGGACAGGGGCTGGGGGAGAGACCCAGTACTTC. Translating gives CASSRGGTGAGGETQYF.

V is TRBV7-2 and J is TRBJ2-5; maybe TRBD2 (5 bases). The CDR3 has 15 residues. Trimming pared 5 bases from V and 1 base from J, leaving 14 bases between. The germline CDR1 and CDR2 sequences are SGHTA and FQGNSA. CDR3 nucleotide sequence: TGTGCCAGCAGCCCAAATCATGGGAGCCAAGAGACCCAGTACTTC. It specifies CASSPNHGSQETQYF.

The chain is built from TRBV6-6 and TRBJ1-5; TRBD1 agrees at 7 bases. Germline V CDR1 and CDR2: MNHNY, SVGAGI (reference sequence). The V and J ends lost 3 bases and 6 bases, in that order; junction bases with no gene match: 11. This CDR3 has 16 amino acids. CDR3 sequence reads: CASSYSQGHMGQPQHF. The CDR3 nucleotides read TGTGCCAGCAGTTATTCACAGGGGCATATGGGTCAGCCCCAGCATTTT.

A remark on this clone: This specimen includes other DNA sequences encoding the same CDR3. The gene calls are TRBV6-6 and TRBJ2-7, with D tentatively TRBD2 (6 bases). The V end was cut by 2 bases, the J end by 7 bases, with 6 bases between. This CDR3 contains 11 residues. Germline CDR1 reads MNHNY; CDR2 reads SVGAGI (reference sequence). The CDR3: CASSYGGEQYF. Written as DNA, the CDR3 is TGTGCCAGCAGTTACGGGGGGGAGCAGTACTTC.

This rearrangement joins TRBV7-8 to TRBJ2-7; the D is unclear. The CDR3 extends over 12 amino acids. Trimming left V 1 base short and J 4 bases short, with 5 bases between. Germline V lookup: CDR1 SGHVS, CDR2 FQNEAQ. The CDR3 loop is CASSLGRYEQYF. The CDR3, as DNA: TGTGCCAGCAGCTTAGGGAGATACGAGCAGTACTTC.

The chain combines TRBV7-3 with TRBJ2-7; D is perhaps TRBD2 (6 bases). This CDR3 is 15 amino acids long. The germline CDR1 and CDR2 sequences are SGHTA and FQGTGA. V lost 1 base and J 7 bases, leaving 17 bases between the germline ends. In DNA, the CDR3 is TGTGCCAGCAGCTTAATGGGGGGACGTCTCGAGGAGCAGTACTTC. Its translation: CASSLMGGRLEEQYF.

CDR3 in amino acids: CASSYGTSGRDEQFF. The CDR3 coding sequence is TGTGCCAGCAGCTACGGGACTAGCGGGAGAGATGAGCAGTTCTTC. This chain joins TRBV7-2 and TRBJ2-1; 14 bases map to TRBD2. After removal of 4 bases from V and 8 bases from J, the junction contained 4 bases not matched to a gene. CDR1 is SGHTA and CDR2 is FQGNSA in the germline V gene. CDR3 length: 15 amino acids.

This clone was recorded once. The chain is built from TRBV20-1 and TRBJ2-1; D is ambiguous. CDR1 and CDR2 (germline): DFQATT, SNEGSKA (reference sequence). V was pared by 4 bases and J by 3 bases, with 4 bases between. The CDR3 totals 11 residues. The CDR3, as DNA: TGCAGTGCTACTAGCTACAATGAGCAGTTCTTC. Protein product: CSATSYNEQFF.

The J gene is TRBJ2-7, the V gene TRBV5-6; 7 positions match TRBD1. Germline V gives CDR1 SGHDT, CDR2 YYEEEE. This CDR3 is built from 14 residues. The V segment lost 0 bases and the J segment 2 bases; nucleotides outside the gene matches: 2. The CDR3 DNA sequence: TGTGCCAGCAGCTTGGGGGACAGCGCCTACGAGCAGTACTTC. This encodes CASSLGDSAYEQYF.

The chain links TRBV7-3 to TRBJ2-1; TRBD2 might be the D (6 bases). Trimming stripped 5 bases from V and 4 bases from J, with 12 bases between. Germline V gene lookup returns CDR1 SGHTA and CDR2 FQGTGA. The length of the CDR3 is 14 residues. The CDR3, as DNA: TGTGCCAGCAGCCCCGTGGAGGGGTACAATGAGCAGTTCTTC. Translating it yields CASSPVEGYNEQFF.

The gene calls are TRBV9 and TRBJ1-2; 7 nucleotides align to TRBD1. The CDR3 is 15 amino acids. V gave up 3 bases and J gave up 8 bases; unmatched junction bases: 13. Germline V gene sequence: CDR1 SGDLS, CDR2 YYNGEE. The CDR3 DNA is TGTGCCAGCAGCGGGAACACCCAGGGGGTAAAAGGCTACACCTTC. Amino acids: CASSGNTQGVKGYTF. The full variable domain, its missing parts supplied by reference TRBV9 and TRBJ1-2, is DSGVTQTPKHLITATGQRVTLRCSPRSGDLSVYWYQQSLDQGLQFLIQYYNGEERAKGNILERFSAQQFPDLHSELNLSSLELGDSALYFCASSGNTQGVKGYTFGSGTRLTVV.

This chain links TRBV6-1 with TRBJ2-7, with D possibly being TRBD1 (5 bases). Germline V CDR1 and CDR2: MNHNS, SASEGT. Between the trimmed V and J ends, which lost 4 bases and 3 bases, there was a span of 13 bases. The CDR3 contains 14 residues. CDR3 in amino acids: CASSANDRIYEQYF. CDR3 DNA sequence: TGTGCCAGCAGTGCGAACGACAGAATCTACGAGCAGTACTTC.

This chain joins TRBV5-1 and TRBJ1-4; D is unresolved. V lost 0 bases and J 0 bases, leaving 6 bases between the germline ends. Germline CDR1 SGHRS, CDR2 YFSETQ. The CDR3 has 15 amino acids. The CDR3 region is CASSLGPATNEKLFF. The CDR3 nucleotides are TGCGCCAGCAGCTTGGGGCCTGCAACTAATGAAAAACTGTTTTTT.

The V and J genes are TRBV16 and TRBJ2-1, with TRBD1 matching over 7 bases. Trimming cost V 0 bases and J 7 bases; bases outside gene matches: 6. CDR1 is KGHSY, CDR2 FQNENV, per germline. The CDR3 spans 15 residues. The CDR3 DNA is TGTGCCAGCAGCCAATCCCAGACAGGGTGGAATGAGCAGTTCTTC. Its protein is CASSQSQTGWNEQFF.

The chain is built from TRBV7-3 and TRBJ2-7; the match to TRBD2 covers 10 bases. With V trimmed by 6 bases and J by 6 bases, 8 bases remained unmatched. The CDR3 has 14 residues. Germline V gives CDR1 SGHTA, CDR2 FQGTGA. The CDR3 coding sequence is TGTGCCAGCAGTCTTAGCGGGGGGCCTGGCGAGCAGTACTTC. Residues: CASSLSGGPGEQYF.

This sequence joins TRBV7-3 and TRBJ2-6; a possible D gene is TRBD1 (5 bases). Germline values: CDR1 SGHTA, CDR2 FQGTGA. This CDR3 is built from 15 residues. The germline V and J ends were trimmed by 7 bases and 0 bases, with 10 bases remaining between them. The CDR3 nucleotides read TGTGCCAGCATCCCAGACAGCTCTGGGGCCAACGTCCTGACTTTC. Translated: CASIPDSSGANVLTF.

The rearrangement joins TRBV15 to TRBJ2-1; TRBD1 aligns across 8 bases. The germline gives CDR1 LNHNV, CDR2 YYDKDF (reference sequence). Losses at the gene ends were 0 bases for V and 5 bases for J; bases not matched to a gene: 0. The length of the CDR3 is 14 residues. The CDR3 loop is CATSREDRDNEQFF. The CDR3 DNA follows: TGTGCCACCAGCAGAGAGGACAGGGACAATGAGCAGTTCTTC.

The chain is built from TRBV7-3 and TRBJ2-5; 10 bases line up with TRBD2. The germline V gene encodes CDR1 SGHTA and CDR2 FQGTGA. CDR3 length: 13 residues. J gave up 5 bases and V 5 bases, and 2 bases lay outside the gene matches. The chain's CDR3 is CASSQTSGETQYF. CDR3 bases: TGTGCCAGCAGCCAGACTAGCGGGGAGACCCAGTACTTC. Full variable domain (remainder filled in from reference TRBV7-3 and TRBJ2-5): GAGVSQTPSNKVTEKGKYVELRCDPISGHTALYWYRQSLGQGPEFLIYFQGTGAADDSGLPNDRFFAVRPEGSVSTLKIQRTERGDSAVYLCASSQTSGETQYFGPGTRLLVL.

This chain uses TRBV6-5 with TRBJ2-3; D uncertain. V dropped 6 bases and J dropped 5 bases, with 9 bases sitting between them. The germline gives CDR1 MNHEY, CDR2 SVGAGI. CDR3 size: 12 residues. In nucleotides, the CDR3 is TGTGCCAGCAGCCGGAGTGGAGATACGCAGTATTTT. This gives the protein CASSRSGDTQYF.

The chain combines TRBV9 with TRBJ1-3, with TRBD1 as a possible D gene (5 bases). The CDR3 is 15 residues long. Germline CDR1 and CDR2: SGDLS and YYNGEE. Deletions cut 3 bases from V and 0 bases from J, with 10 bases between. In DNA form, the CDR3 reads TGTGCCAGCAGCGCCTCGACAGACTCTGGAAACACCATATATTTT. Its protein is CASSASTDSGNTIYF.

This chain connects TRBV7-6 to TRBJ1-1, with D perhaps matching TRBD1 (5 bases). The V end lost 5 bases, the J end lost 6 bases, and 10 bases lay between the germline ends. Germline-derived CDR1 and CDR2 are SGHVS and FNYEAQ. There are 12 residues in the CDR3. The CDR3 sequence is CASSLRVPEAFF. For the CDR3, the DNA is TGTGCCAGCAGCCTCAGGGTTCCTGAAGCTTTCTTT.

The V call is TRBV9, the J call TRBJ2-5; TRBD1 matches at 8 bases. This CDR3 has 15 residues. Germline V gene sequence: CDR1 SGDLS, CDR2 YYNGEE. Unmatched junction bases numbered 8, after V lost 2 bases and J lost 5 bases. CDR3 DNA: TGTGCCAGCAGCGTCTCACAGCGACAGGGGGAGACCCAGTACTTC. It yields the protein CASSVSQRQGETQYF.

V gene TRBV2 combines with J gene TRBJ1-1; weak D call: TRBD1 (5 bases). The CDR3 totals 12 residues. Trimming removed 4 bases from V and 7 bases from J, with 10 bases in between. Germline loops: CDR1 SNHLY, CDR2 FYNNEI. CDR3 nucleotide sequence: TGTGCCAGCAGTGGGACAACAGATGAAGCTTTCTTT. This gives the protein CASSGTTDEAFF.

This chain joins TRBV28 and TRBJ1-3; 8 nucleotides agree with TRBD1. V dropped 5 bases and J dropped 1; count of bases not matched to a gene: 7. CDR3 length equals 16 residues. Germline V gene lookup returns CDR1 MDHEN and CDR2 SYDVKM. In DNA form, the CDR3 reads TGTGCCAGCAGTCCCCCGGACAGGGAGTCTGGAAACACCATATATTTT. Translating gives CASSPPDRESGNTIYF.

The chain has TRBV9 and TRBJ1-2; D is possibly TRBD1 (6 bases). The CDR3 has 13 residues. Looked up from germline, CDR1 is SGDLS and CDR2 is YYNGEE. The V end lost 0 bases, the J end lost 5 bases, and 8 bases lay between the germline ends. The CDR3 region has the DNA TGTGCCAGCAGCGTAGAGGGACATTATGGCTACACCTTC. Amino acids: CASSVEGHYGYTF.

This clone was observed a single time. The gene calls are TRBV2 and TRBJ2-7; possibly TRBD1 for D (6 bases). CDR1 and CDR2 (germline): SNHLY, FYNNEI. The CDR3 consists of 14 residues. V was clipped by 0 bases and J by 1 base, with 7 bases between them. The CDR3 is CASSEARGSYEQYF. In DNA, the CDR3 is TGTGCCAGCAGTGAAGCCAGGGGTTCCTACGAGCAGTACTTC. Together with reference TRBV2 and TRBJ2-7, the CDR3 gives the full variable domain: EPEVTQTPSHQVTQMGQEVILRCVPISNHLYFYWYRQILGQKVEFLVSFYNNEISEKSEIFDDQFSVERPDGSNFTLKIRSTKLEDSAMYFCASSEARGSYEQYFGPGTRLTVT.